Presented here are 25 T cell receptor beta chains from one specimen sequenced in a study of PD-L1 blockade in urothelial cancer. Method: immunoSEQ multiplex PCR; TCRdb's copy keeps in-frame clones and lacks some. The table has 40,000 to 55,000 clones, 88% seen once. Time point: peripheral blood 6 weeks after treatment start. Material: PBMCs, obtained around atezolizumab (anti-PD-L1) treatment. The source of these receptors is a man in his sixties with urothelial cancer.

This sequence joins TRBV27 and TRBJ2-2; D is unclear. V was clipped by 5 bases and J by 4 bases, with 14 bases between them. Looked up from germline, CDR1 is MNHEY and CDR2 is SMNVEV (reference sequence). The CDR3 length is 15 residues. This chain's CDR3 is CASSPQHLSTGELFF. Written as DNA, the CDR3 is TGTGCCAGCAGTCCCCAACACCTGTCCACCGGGGAGCTGTTTTTT.

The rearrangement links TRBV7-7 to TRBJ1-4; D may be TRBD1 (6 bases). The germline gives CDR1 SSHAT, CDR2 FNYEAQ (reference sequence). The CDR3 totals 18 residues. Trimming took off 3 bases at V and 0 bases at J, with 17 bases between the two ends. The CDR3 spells CASSFFKTGEPTNEKLFF. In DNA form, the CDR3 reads TGTGCCAGCAGCTTTTTTAAGACAGGAGAACCAACTAATGAAAAACTGTTTTTT.

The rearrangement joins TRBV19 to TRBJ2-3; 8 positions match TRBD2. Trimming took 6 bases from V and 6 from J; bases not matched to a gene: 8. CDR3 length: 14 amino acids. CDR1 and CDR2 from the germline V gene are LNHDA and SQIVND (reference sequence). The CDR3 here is CASRDGRVSDTQYF. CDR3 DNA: TGTGCCAGTAGGGACGGGAGGGTATCCGATACGCAGTATTTT.

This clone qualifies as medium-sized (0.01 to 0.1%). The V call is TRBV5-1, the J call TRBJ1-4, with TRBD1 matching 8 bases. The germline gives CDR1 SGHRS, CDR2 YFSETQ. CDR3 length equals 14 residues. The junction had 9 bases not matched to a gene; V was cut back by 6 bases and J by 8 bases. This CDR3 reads CASTTTTGAEKLFF. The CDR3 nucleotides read TGCGCCAGCACTACTACGACAGGGGCGGAAAAACTGTTTTTT.

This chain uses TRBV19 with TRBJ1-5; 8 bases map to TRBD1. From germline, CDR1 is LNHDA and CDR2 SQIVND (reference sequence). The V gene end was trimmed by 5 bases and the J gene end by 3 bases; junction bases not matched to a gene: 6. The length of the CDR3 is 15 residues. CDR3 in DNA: TGTGCCAGTAGTGCATCGGACAGGGTCAATCAGCCCCAGCATTTT. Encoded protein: CASSASDRVNQPQHF.

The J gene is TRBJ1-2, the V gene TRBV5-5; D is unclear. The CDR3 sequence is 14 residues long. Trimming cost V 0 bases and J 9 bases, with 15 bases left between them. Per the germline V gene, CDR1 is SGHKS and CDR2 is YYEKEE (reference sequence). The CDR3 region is CASSLDSSFTRYTF. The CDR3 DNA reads TGTGCCAGCAGCTTGGACAGTTCCTTCACCCGCTACACCTTC.

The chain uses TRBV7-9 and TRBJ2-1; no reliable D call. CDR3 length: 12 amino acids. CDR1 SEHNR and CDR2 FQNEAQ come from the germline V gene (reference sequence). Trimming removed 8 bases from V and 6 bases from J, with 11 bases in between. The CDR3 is CASRKDFNEQFF. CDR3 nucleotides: TGTGCCAGCCGGAAAGACTTCAATGAGCAGTTCTTC.

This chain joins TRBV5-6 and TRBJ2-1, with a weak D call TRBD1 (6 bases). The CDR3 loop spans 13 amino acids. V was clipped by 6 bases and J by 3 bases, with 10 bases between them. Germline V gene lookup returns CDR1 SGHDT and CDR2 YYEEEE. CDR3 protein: CASTSDSYNEQFF. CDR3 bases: TGTGCCAGCACTTCGGACAGCTACAATGAGCAGTTCTTC.

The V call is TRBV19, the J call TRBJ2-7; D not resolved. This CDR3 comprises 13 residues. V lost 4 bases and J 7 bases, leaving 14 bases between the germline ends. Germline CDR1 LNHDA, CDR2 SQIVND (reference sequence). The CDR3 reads CASSTNPPIEQYF. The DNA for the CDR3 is TGTGCCAGTAGTACCAACCCACCTATTGAGCAGTACTTC.

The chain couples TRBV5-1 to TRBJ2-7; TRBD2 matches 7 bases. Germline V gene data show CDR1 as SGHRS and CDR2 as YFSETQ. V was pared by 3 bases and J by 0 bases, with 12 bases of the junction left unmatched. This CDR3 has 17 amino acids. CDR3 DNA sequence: TGCGCCAGCAGCTCATACTCCGGACTAGGGAGCTCCTACGAGCAGTACTTC. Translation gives CASSSYSGLGSSYEQYF. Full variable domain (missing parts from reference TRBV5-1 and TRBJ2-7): KAGVTQTPRYLIKTRGQQVTLSCSPISGHRSVSWYQQTPGQGLQFLFEYFSETQRNKGNFPGRFSGRQFSNSRSEMNVSTLELGDSALYLCASSSYSGLGSSYEQYFGPGTRLTVT.

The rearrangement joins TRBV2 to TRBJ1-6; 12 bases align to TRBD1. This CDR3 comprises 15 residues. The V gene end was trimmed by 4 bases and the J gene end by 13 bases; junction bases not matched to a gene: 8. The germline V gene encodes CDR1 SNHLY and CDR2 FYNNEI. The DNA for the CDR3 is TGTGCCAGCAGTGCCGGGACAGGGGGCCTCTACCCCCTCCACTTT. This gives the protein CASSAGTGGLYPLHF.

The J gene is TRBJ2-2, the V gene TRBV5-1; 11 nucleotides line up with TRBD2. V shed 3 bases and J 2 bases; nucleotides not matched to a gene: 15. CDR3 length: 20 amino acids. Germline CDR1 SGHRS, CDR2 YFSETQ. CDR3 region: CASSSPTGTSGGYNTGELFF. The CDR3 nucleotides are TGCGCCAGCAGCTCACCGACAGGAACTAGCGGGGGTTATAACACCGGGGAGCTGTTTTTT.

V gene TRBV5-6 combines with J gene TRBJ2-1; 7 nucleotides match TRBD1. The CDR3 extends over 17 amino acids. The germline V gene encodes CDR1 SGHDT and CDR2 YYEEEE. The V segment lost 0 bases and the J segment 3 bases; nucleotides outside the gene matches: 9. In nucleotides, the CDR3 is TGTGCCAGCAGCTTGGGAGTAGGAGACAGGGTCTACAATGAGCAGTTCTTC. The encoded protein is CASSLGVGDRVYNEQFF.

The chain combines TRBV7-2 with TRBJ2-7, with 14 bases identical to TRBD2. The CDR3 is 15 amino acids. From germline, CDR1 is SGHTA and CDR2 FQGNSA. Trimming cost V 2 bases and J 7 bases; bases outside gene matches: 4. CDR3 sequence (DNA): TGTGCCAGCAGCTTAAGACTAGCGGGAGGGTGGGAGCAGTACTTC. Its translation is CASSLRLAGGWEQYF.

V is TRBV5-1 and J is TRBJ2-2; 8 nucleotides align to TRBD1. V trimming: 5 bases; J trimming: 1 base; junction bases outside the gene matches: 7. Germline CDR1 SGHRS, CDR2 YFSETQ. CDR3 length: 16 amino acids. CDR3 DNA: TGCGCCAGCAGGCCCAGGGGGCCTCTGAACACCGGGGAGCTGTTTTTT. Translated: CASRPRGPLNTGELFF.

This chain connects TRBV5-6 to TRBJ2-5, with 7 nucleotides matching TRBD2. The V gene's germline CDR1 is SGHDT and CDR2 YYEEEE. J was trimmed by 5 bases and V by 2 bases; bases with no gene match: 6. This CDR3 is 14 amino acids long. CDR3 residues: CASSFPDGRETQYF. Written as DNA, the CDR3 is TGTGCCAGCAGCTTTCCAGACGGGAGGGAGACCCAGTACTTC.

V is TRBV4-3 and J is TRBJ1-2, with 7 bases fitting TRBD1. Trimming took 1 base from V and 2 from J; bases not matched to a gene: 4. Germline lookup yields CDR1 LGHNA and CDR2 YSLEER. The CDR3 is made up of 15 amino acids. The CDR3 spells CASSQGVGGNYGYTF. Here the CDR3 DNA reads TGCGCCAGCAGCCAAGGGGTAGGGGGCAACTATGGCTACACCTTC.

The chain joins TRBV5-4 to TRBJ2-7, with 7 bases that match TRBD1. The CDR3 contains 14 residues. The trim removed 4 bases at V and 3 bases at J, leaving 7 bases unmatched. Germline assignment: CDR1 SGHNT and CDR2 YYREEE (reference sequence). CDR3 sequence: CASSPETGSYEQYF. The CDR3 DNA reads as TGTGCCAGCAGCCCCGAGACAGGGAGCTACGAGCAGTACTTC.

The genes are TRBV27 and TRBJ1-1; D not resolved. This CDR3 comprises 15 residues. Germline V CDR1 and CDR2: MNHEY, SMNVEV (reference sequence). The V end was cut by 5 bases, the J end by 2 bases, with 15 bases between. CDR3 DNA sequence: TGTGCCAGCAGTCCCTCGAGGCAAGTAAACACTGAAGCTTTCTTT. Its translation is CASSPSRQVNTEAFF.

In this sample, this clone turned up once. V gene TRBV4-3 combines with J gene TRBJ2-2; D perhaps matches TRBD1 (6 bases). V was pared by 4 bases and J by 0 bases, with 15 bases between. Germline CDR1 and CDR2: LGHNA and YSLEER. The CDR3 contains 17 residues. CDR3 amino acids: CASSLYHGTSNTGELFF. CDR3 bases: TGCGCCAGCAGCCTATACCACGGGACATCGAACACCGGGGAGCTGTTTTTT.

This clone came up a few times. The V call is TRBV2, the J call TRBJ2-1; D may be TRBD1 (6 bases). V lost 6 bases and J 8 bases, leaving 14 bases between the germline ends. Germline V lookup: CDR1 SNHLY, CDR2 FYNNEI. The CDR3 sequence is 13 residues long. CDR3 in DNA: TGTGCCAGCAGAAAAGACAGGTACGATGAGCAGTTCTTC. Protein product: CASRKDRYDEQFF. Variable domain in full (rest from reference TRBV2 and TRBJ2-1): EPEVTQTPSHQVTQMGQEVILRCVPISNHLYFYWYRQILGQKVEFLVSFYNNEISEKSEIFDDQFSVERPDGSNFTLKIRSTKLEDSAMYFCASRKDRYDEQFFGPGTRLTVL.

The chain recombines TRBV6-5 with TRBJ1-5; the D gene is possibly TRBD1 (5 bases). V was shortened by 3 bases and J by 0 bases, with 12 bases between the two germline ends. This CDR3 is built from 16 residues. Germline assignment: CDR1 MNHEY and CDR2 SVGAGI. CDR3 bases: TGTGCCAGCAGTTATTCCTACAGGTATAGCAATCAGCCCCAGCATTTT. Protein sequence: CASSYSYRYSNQPQHF.

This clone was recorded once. In DNA, the CDR3 is TGTGCCAGCAGACAGGGGGCCTACGAGCAGTACTTC. Residues: CASRQGAYEQYF. The chain combines TRBV28 with TRBJ2-7, with 8 bases matching TRBD1. V lost 6 bases, J lost 2 bases, and 0 bases stayed unmatched. The CDR3 has 12 amino acids. Germline V CDR1 and CDR2: MDHEN, SYDVKM.

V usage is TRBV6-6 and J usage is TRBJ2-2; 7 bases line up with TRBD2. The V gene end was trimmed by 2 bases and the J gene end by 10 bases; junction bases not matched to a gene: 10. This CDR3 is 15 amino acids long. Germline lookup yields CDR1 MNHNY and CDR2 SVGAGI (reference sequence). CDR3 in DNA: TGTGCCAGCAGTTACCCCCACCTGGCGGGGGAGGAGCTGTTTTTT. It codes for CASSYPHLAGEELFF.

CDR3 residues: CASSRTSGGSYEQYF. The CDR3, as DNA: TGTGCCAGCAGCCGGACTAGCGGGGGGTCCTACGAGCAGTACTTC. The V and J genes are TRBV2 and TRBJ2-7; 14 nucleotides align to TRBD2. The CDR3 extends over 15 amino acids. V dropped 6 bases and J dropped 1; count of bases not matched to a gene: 2. CDR1 is SNHLY and CDR2 is FYNNEI in the germline V gene.